The 6 T cell receptor beta chains listed next were all sequenced from one sample in a study of beta chain features in type 1 diabetes. Expressed TCRB transcripts got sequenced, as all isolated RNA was reverse transcribed. Some clones are missing from TCRdb's copy, which holds only in-frame ones; the method was immunoSEQ multiplex PCR. The sample includes some 200,000 clones, about 11% seen only once; the top ten take 1% to 1.5%. Source material: central memory CD4+ T cells from blood. The source of these receptors is a man aged 18 to 29 in good health.

At least ten counts were recorded for this clone. This CDR3 reads CASSLSGERVEKLFF. Written as DNA, the CDR3 is TGTGCCAGCAGCCTCTCCGGGGAACGAGTTGAAAAACTGTTTTTT. The chain recombines TRBV7-9 with TRBJ1-4; D not resolved. The germline V and J ends were trimmed by 5 bases and 7 bases, with 17 bases remaining between them. CDR1 and CDR2 from the germline V gene are SEHNR and FQNEAQ (reference sequence). CDR3 length: 15 amino acids. The variable domain in full, completed from reference TRBV7-9 and TRBJ1-4, reads DTGVSQNPRHKITKRGQNVTFRCDPISEHNRLYWYRQTLGQGPEFLTYFQNEAQLEKSRLLSDRFSAERPKGSFSTLEIQRTEQGDSAMYLCASSLSGERVEKLFFGSGTQLSVL.

The chain combines TRBV5-1 with TRBJ2-5; 8 positions agree with TRBD1. Per the germline V gene, CDR1 is SGHRS and CDR2 is YFSETQ. This CDR3 spans 17 amino acids. J lost 5 bases, V lost 4 bases, and 16 bases had no gene match. CDR3 in amino acids: CASSRGQGQTGLETQYF. The CDR3 DNA reads TGCGCCAGCAGCCGAGGACAGGGCCAGACGGGATTGGAGACCCAGTACTTC. Looking up the rest from reference TRBV5-1 and TRBJ2-5 gives the full variable domain: KAGVTQTPRYLIKTRGQQVTLSCSPISGHRSVSWYQQTPGQGLQFLFEYFSETQRNKGNFPGRFSGRQFSNSRSEMNVSTLELGDSALYLCASSRGQGQTGLETQYFGPGTRLLVL.

V gene TRBV5-4 combines with J gene TRBJ2-3, with 13 bases matching TRBD2. The J segment lost 2 bases and the V segment lost 3 bases, leaving 3 bases of the junction unmatched. The V gene's germline CDR1 is SGHNT and CDR2 YYREEE (reference sequence). CDR3 size: 16 residues. CDR3 sequence (DNA): TGTGCCAGCAGCTCGGGACTAGCGGGGAACACAGATACGCAGTATTTT. Encoded protein: CASSSGLAGNTDTQYF.

This clone was observed many times. The rearrangement links TRBV4-1 to TRBJ2-1, with TRBD2 matching over 9 bases. The CDR3 loop spans 16 amino acids. The V and J ends lost 4 bases and 2 bases, in that order; junction bases with no gene match: 6. Germline CDR1 reads MGHRA; CDR2 reads YSYEKL. The CDR3 loop is CASSRGLASAYNEQFF. In DNA, the CDR3 is TGCGCCAGCAGCCGAGGACTAGCGTCGGCCTACAATGAGCAGTTCTTC.

The genes are TRBV4-2 and TRBJ2-5; unclear D gene. V lost 1 base and J lost 2, with 8 bases in between. The CDR3 is made up of 14 amino acids. Per the germline V gene, CDR1 is LGHNA and CDR2 is YNFKEQ. The chain's CDR3 is CASSQGPIQETQYF. The CDR3 nucleotides read TGTGCCAGCAGCCAAGGTCCTATACAAGAGACCCAGTACTTC.

This chain links TRBV30 with TRBJ1-5; the D is unclear. This CDR3 comprises 13 residues. Trimming shortened V by 0 bases and J by 3 bases, and 6 bases separated the two germline ends. The V gene's germline CDR1 is GTSNPN and CDR2 SVGIG (reference sequence). CDR3 nucleotides: TGTGCCTGGAGTGTACAGAACAATCAGCCCCAGCATTTT. Its translation is CAWSVQNNQPQHF. The complete variable domain, with remaining parts taken from reference TRBV30 and TRBJ1-5, reads SQTIHQWPATLVQPVGSPLSLECTVEGTSNPNLYWYRQAAGRGLQLLFYSVGIGQISSEVPQNLSASRPQDRQFILSSKKLLLSDSGFYLCAWSVQNNQPQHFGDGTRLSIL.